The 6 T cell receptor beta chains presented below share a single source sample, sequenced in a study of memory CD4+ T cells and cytomegalovirus serostatus. Single viable CD3+CD4+CD8-CD45RO+ cells were sorted as the memory CD4+ T cells. This table comes from immunoSEQ multiplex PCR, and its TCRdb copy is limited to in-frame clones, with some not included. The sample contains 35,000 to 50,000 clones, over 70% of which appear only once. The specimen sequenced was memory CD4+ T cells from blood. The receptor set was obtained from an adult in good health and CMV-seronegative.

The chain combines TRBV5-1 with TRBJ2-5, with D uncertain. The V gene lost 2 bases and the J gene lost 1 base, with 6 bases spanning the gap. The CDR3 contains 13 residues. Germline V lookup: CDR1 SGHRS, CDR2 YFSETQ. In DNA form, the CDR3 reads TGCGCCAGCAGCTTTGGCAGCCAAGAGACCCAGTACTTC. Translating it yields CASSFGSQETQYF.

The J gene is TRBJ2-1, the V gene TRBV2; tentatively, D is TRBD1 (6 bases). Per the germline V gene, CDR1 is SNHLY and CDR2 is FYNNEI. The CDR3 runs 14 residues. The ends were cut back, 4 bases at V and 9 bases at J, with 16 bases in the middle. The CDR3 is CASSGQVLQGEQFF. The CDR3 DNA is TGTGCCAGCAGTGGTCAGGTACTACAGGGTGAGCAGTTCTTC.

This chain connects TRBV9 to TRBJ2-1; TRBD1 might be the D (6 bases). Germline lookup yields CDR1 SGDLS and CDR2 YYNGEE. V was shortened by 4 bases and J by 0 bases, with 14 bases between the two germline ends. This CDR3 has 16 residues. The CDR3 region is CASSPTQGSSYNEQFF. CDR3 DNA: TGTGCCAGCAGCCCAACTCAGGGGAGCTCCTACAATGAGCAGTTCTTC.

This rearrangement joins TRBV5-1 to TRBJ2-3, with D possibly being TRBD1 (5 bases). The CDR3 has 14 residues. Trimming removed 1 base at V and 7 bases at J, with 13 bases between. CDR1 is SGHRS, CDR2 YFSETQ, per germline. CDR3 in DNA: TGCGCCAGCAGCTTGTTCAGGGAAGGTAATACGCAGTATTTT. This gives the protein CASSLFREGNTQYF.

The chain recombines TRBV5-1 with TRBJ2-7; 10 nucleotides line up with TRBD2. The CDR3 covers 16 residues. V dropped 2 bases and J dropped 0; count of bases not matched to a gene: 5. CDR1 and CDR2 from the germline V gene are SGHRS and YFSETQ. CDR3 bases: TGCGCCAGCAGCTTTTCTAGCGGGGGTTTCTCCTACGAGCAGTACTTC. Amino acids: CASSFSSGGFSYEQYF.

The chain recombines TRBV18 with TRBJ2-3; TRBD1 is a possible D gene (6 bases). The CDR3 has 16 amino acids. The germline V and J ends were trimmed by 1 base and 2 bases, with 13 bases remaining between them. Germline CDR1 is KGHSH and CDR2 is LQKENI. The CDR3 loop is CASSPLQGILTDTQYF. CDR3 nucleotides: TGTGCCAGCTCACCACTACAGGGCATCCTCACAGATACGCAGTATTTT.